A selection of T cell receptor beta chains follows, all from one sample in a study of blood T cell repertoires in COVID-19. Clones were read by immunoSEQ multiplex PCR, and TCRdb kept only the in-frame ones, dropping some. The sample includes fewer than 350,000 clones, about nine tenths seen only once; the top ten take about 1.7%. The sample was PBMCs or T cells enriched from blood (not recorded which). All receptors derive from a middle-aged woman who had recovered from COVID-19. Each CDR3 is given with its conserved first and last residue. The D gene is left open where the match is weak. The listing skips clone size in some rows; elsewhere it reads once, few, many or a size class.

clone size	V gene	J gene	D gene	CDR3 DNA	CDR3 protein
-	TRBV5-1	TRBJ2-7	-	TGCGCCAGCAGCTTGGGTATTGGCCGATCCGCCTCCTACGAGCAGTACTTC	CASSLGIGRSASYEQYF
few	TRBV28	TRBJ1-6	TRBD1	TGTGCCAGCAGTTCCGGGGACAGGGTTTATTCACCCCTCCACTTT	CASSSGDRVYSPLHF
-	TRBV4-1	TRBJ1-2	TRBD1	TGCGCCAGCAGCCCGGACAGGGGTTATGGCTACACCTTC	CASSPDRGYGYTF
-	TRBV11-3	TRBJ2-3	TRBD1	TGTGCCAGCAGCCCTGGGACAGCTAGAACAGATACGCAGTATTTT	CASSPGTARTDTQYF
-	TRBV13	TRBJ1-2	TRBD1	TGTGCCAGCAGCTTAAAGGGGACAGGGTCACTAAGGGATGGCTACACCTTC	CASSLKGTGSLRDGYTF
-	TRBV5-1	TRBJ1-2	TRBD1	TGCGCCAGCAGCCAGGCAGGGGGGCTCTATGGCTACACCTTC	CASSQAGGLYGYTF
-	TRBV7-6	TRBJ1-5	-	TGTGCCAGCAGCTTAGGTGGGGGGGTCACAGGGCGTAGGCAGCCCCAGCATTTT	CASSLGGGVTGRRQPQHF
few	TRBV5-4	TRBJ2-1	-	TGTGCCAGCAGCTTGCGCCAGGGGAATGAGCAGTTCTTC	CASSLRQGNEQFF
-	TRBV5-1	TRBJ1-1	-	TGCGCCAGCAGCCGACGGGGGGTTGGAGACACTGAAGCTTTCTTT	CASSRRGVGDTEAFF
many	TRBV18	TRBJ2-7	-	TGTGCCAGCTCCCCACCTGCCCAGGGAGGCAACGAGCAGTACTTC	CASSPPAQGGNEQYF
-	TRBV6-5	TRBJ1-3	TRBD1	TGTGCCAGCAGACCGGACAGGGCGTCTGGAAACACCATATATTTT	CASRPDRASGNTIYF
once	TRBV11-2	TRBJ1-6	-	TGTGCCAGCAGCTCCACCACAGGGCGTTACTCACCCCTCCACTTT	CASSSTTGRYSPLHF
once	TRBV5-1	TRBJ1-1	-	TGCGCCAGCAGCTTGGCCCAGGGATACACTGAAGCTTTCTTT	CASSLAQGYTEAFF
-	TRBV30	TRBJ2-7	-	TGTGCCTGGAGTGTATACAACTCCTACGAGCAGTACTTC	CAWSVYNSYEQYF
-	TRBV4-3	TRBJ1-2	-	TGCGCCAGCAGCCAAGGCCCGTCAGGGGCTGGCTACACCTTC	CASSQGPSGAGYTF